The rows below give T cell receptor beta chains drawn from one sample of a study of response to subunit inactivated influenza vaccine. MiXCR was run by TCRdb on the RT-PCR reads, yielding one entry per CDR3 protein. The sample contains more than 450,000 distinct CDR3 sequences, over 9.5% of which appear only once. The material sequenced was PBMCs from blood, taken on the day of vaccination. The receptors come from a man aged 45-60 years who received an inactivated influenza vaccine. CDR3s include the opening cysteine and the closing phenylalanine or tryptophan. D genes are given only for firm matches. Clone size is shown for a subset of rows, as once, few, many or a class of expanded clone.

j_gene | v_gene | d_gene | abundance | CDR3nt | CDR3aa
TRBJ2-2 | TRBV12-3/TRBV12-4 | TRBD2 | . | TGTGCCAGCAGTTTGGGAAAGGGGAGGGGCACCGGGGAGCTGTTTTTT | CASSLGKGRGTGELFF
TRBJ2-3 | TRBV7-9 | . | . | TGTGCCAGCAGCTTGCCGGGAGAGAGGGCAGATACGCAGTATTTT | CASSLPGERADTQYF
TRBJ2-3 | TRBV6-2/TRBV6-3 | TRBD2 | many | TGTGCCAGCAGTCCCTTGGGACTATCGAAGGCTACGCAGTATTTT | CASSPLGLSKATQYF
TRBJ1-6 | TRBV6-1 | . | few | TGTGCCAGCAGCGAAACTACAGGGTCTCATTCACCCCTCCACTTT | CASSETTGSHSPLHF
TRBJ1-5 | TRBV20-1 | . | . | TGCAGTGCCTTGAGGTCGGGTCAGCCCCAGCATTTT | CSALRSGQPQHF
TRBJ2-5 | TRBV12-3/TRBV12-4 | TRBD1 | . | TGTGCCAGCAGTTTCTTACAGGGGCCAGAGACCCAGTACTTC | CASSFLQGPETQYF
TRBJ2-2 | TRBV6-6 | . | few | TGTGCCAGTCAGACAGAGAACACCGGGGAGCTGTTTTTT | CASQTENTGELFF
TRBJ1-1 | TRBV5-5 | TRBD1 | few | TGTGCCAGCAGCTTCCGGGACAGCTACACTGAAGCTTTCTTT | CASSFRDSYTEAFF
TRBJ2-7 | TRBV24-1 | TRBD2 | . | TGTGCCACCAATTCGACTAGCGGGAGCTACGAGCAGTACTTC | CATNSTSGSYEQYF
TRBJ2-7 | TRBV7-9 | TRBD1 | . | TGTGCCAGCAGCTTAGGTGGGACAGAGGACTTC | CASSLGGTEDF
TRBJ2-7 | TRBV7-9 | TRBD2 | few | TGTGCCAGCAGCTTATTCTGGACTAGCGATTTGAGGGAGCAGTACTTC | CASSLFWTSDLREQYF
TRBJ2-1 | TRBV12-5 | TRBD1 | . | TGTGCTAGTGGAATGACAGGGGGCTTCAATGAGCAGTTCTTC | CASGMTGGFNEQFF
TRBJ2-7 | TRBV24-1 | . | . | TGTGCCACCAGTGATCGGACATCCACCTACGAGCAGTACTTC | CATSDRTSTYEQYF
TRBJ2-3 | TRBV29-1 | . | few | TGCAGCGTTGTATCCAGCATCTACACAGATACGCAGTATTTT | CSVVSSIYTDTQYF
TRBJ2-3 | TRBV10-1 | . | . | TGCGCCAGCAATGAGGGGAGCACAGATACGCAGTATTTT | CASNEGSTDTQYF
TRBJ2-2 | TRBV5-1 | . | few | TGCGCCAGCAGCTCCCAAGGGGCGGGCGTAGGCACCGGGGAGCTGTTTTTT | CASSSQGAGVGTGELFF
TRBJ2-2 | TRBV27 | . | few | TGTGCCAGCATAACCGGGGAGCTGTTTTTT | CASITGELFF
TRBJ2-7 | TRBV10-3 | . | many | TGTGCCATCAGTGGGGGGACTCGCTACGAGCAGTACTTC | CAISGGTRYEQYF
TRBJ2-1 | TRBV12-3/TRBV12-4 | TRBD1 | many | TGTGCCAGCAACTTGGGACAGGGAAACAATGAGCAGTTCTTC | CASNLGQGNNEQFF
TRBJ2-7 | TRBV5-1 | TRBD1 | . | TGCGCCAGCAGCTTATTCCCGGGACAGGGGTCCCCCGAGCAGTACTTC | CASSLFPGQGSPEQYF
TRBJ1-6 | TRBV12-3/TRBV12-4 | TRBD1 | few | TGTGCCAGCAGCCCCAGGACAGGTTATAATTCACCCCTCCACTTT | CASSPRTGYNSPLHF
TRBJ2-1 | TRBV20-1 | TRBD1 | few | TGCAGTGCAATGGACAGGGGGCACTACAATGAGCAGTTCTTC | CSAMDRGHYNEQFF
TRBJ2-7 | TRBV11-2 | TRBD1 | few | TGTGCCAGCAGTCGAAAAGGGGGCAACGAGCAGTACTTC | CASSRKGGNEQYF
TRBJ2-3 | TRBV4-3 | . | few | TGCGCCAGCAGCCAAGGGCACCGGGACAACACAGATACGCAGTATTTT | CASSQGHRDNTDTQYF
TRBJ2-7 | TRBV11-2 | TRBD2 | few | TGTGCCAGCAGCTCTGGGACTAGCGGATACTACGAGCAGTACTTC | CASSSGTSGYYEQYF
TRBJ2-5 | TRBV29-1 | . | . | TGCAGCGTTGAAGATCTTGGGTTGAAGACCCAGTACTTC | CSVEDLGLKTQYF
TRBJ2-6 | TRBV20-1 | TRBD2 | . | TGCAGTGCTAGAATGGCGGGGGGCCTCTCTGGGGCCAACGTCCTGACTTTC | CSARMAGGLSGANVLTF
TRBJ2-1 | TRBV28 | TRBD2 | many | TGTGCCAGCAGTTTTGGGTCTTGGACTAGGGGTAATGAGCAGTTCTTC | CASSFGSWTRGNEQFF
TRBJ2-3 | TRBV27 | . | . | TGTGCCAGCATGTCCTCTTGGATTGCTAGCACAGATACGCAGTATTTT | CASMSSWIASTDTQYF
TRBJ2-1 | TRBV11-2 | TRBD1 | . | TGTGCCAGCAGCTTCGGGACAGGGGGACACAATGAGCAGTTCTTC | CASSFGTGGHNEQFF
TRBJ2-7 | TRBV29-1 | . | many | TGCAGCGTTGAAACCGGCAGCTCCTACGAGCAGTACTTC | CSVETGSSYEQYF
TRBJ2-7 | TRBV7-2 | TRBD1 | many | TGTGCCAGCAGCCTATACAGGGGTTCCTACGAGCAGTACTTC | CASSLYRGSYEQYF
TRBJ2-1 | TRBV5-5 | TRBD2 | many | TGTGCCAGCAGCCGGCGGACTAGCGGTTACAATGAGCAGTTCTTC | CASSRRTSGYNEQFF
TRBJ1-2 | TRBV11-2 | . | few | TGTGCCAGCAGCTCCATCCGGGACGCGGATAACTATGGCTACACCTTC | CASSSIRDADNYGYTF
TRBJ2-1 | TRBV7-8 | . | . | TGTGCCAGCAGCCCGTCTAGTCTAAACTCCTACAATGAGCAGTTCTTC | CASSPSSLNSYNEQFF
TRBJ2-3 | TRBV6-5 | TRBD2 | . | TGTGCCAGCAGTTACTCGAGGACTAGCCCAGATACGCAGTATTTT | CASSYSRTSPDTQYF
TRBJ2-1 | TRBV30 | TRBD2 | . | TGTGCCTGGATAAGGACTAGCGGGAGTAACTATGAGCAGTTCTTC | CAWIRTSGSNYEQFF
TRBJ2-1 | TRBV20-1 | TRBD2 | many | TGCAGTGCAGTAGCCGGGACTAGAATCTTCGGTGAGCAGTTCTTC | CSAVAGTRIFGEQFF
TRBJ2-7 | TRBV20-1 | TRBD2 | . | TGCAGTGCTAGGAGGGGACTAGCGGAGGACTACGAGCAGTACTTC | CSARRGLAEDYEQYF